These 7 T cell receptor beta chains were sequenced from one sample in a study of cytomegalovirus exposure and HLA in healthy donors. PCR was performed using 60 Vbeta and 13 Jbeta primers. Assay used: immunoSEQ multiplex PCR; TCRdb lists only in-frame clones, some missing. The repertoire consists of fewer than 250,000 clones, with about 80% occurring once and the leading ten covering around 16%. The sequenced sample consisted of PBMCs. Receptors originate from a man aged 40-55 years in good health and CMV-seronegative.

The chain links TRBV4-1 to TRBJ2-2, with 7 bases fitting TRBD1. Germline lookup yields CDR1 MGHRA and CDR2 YSYEKL. This CDR3 comprises 17 residues. V lost 8 bases and J lost 1; bases outside the gene matches: 13. The CDR3 loop is CASLQLTGTENTGELFF. CDR3 nucleotide sequence: TGCGCCAGCCTGCAACTTACCGGGACAGAGAACACCGGGGAGCTGTTTTTT.

This clone was seen only a few times. The chain carries TRBV20-1 and TRBJ1-2; perhaps TRBD1 as D (5 bases). The germline gives CDR1 DFQATT, CDR2 SNEGSKA (reference sequence). CDR3 length equals 11 residues. CDR3 sequence: CLGAVNYGYTF. CDR3 nucleotides: TGCTTAGGGGCCGTGAACTATGGCTACACCTTC.

This clone showed up just a few times. The chain carries TRBV19 and TRBJ2-7; 10 bases agree with TRBD2. CDR1 is LNHDA, CDR2 SQIVND, per germline (reference sequence). The CDR3 sequence is 17 residues long. V trimming: 3 bases; J trimming: 3 bases; junction bases outside the gene matches: 11. This CDR3 reads CASSISVLGLADYEQYF. The CDR3 nucleotides read TGTGCCAGTAGTATTTCCGTCCTCGGACTAGCGGACTACGAGCAGTACTTC.

V is TRBV14 and J is TRBJ2-2; no reliable D call. Germline CDR1 is SGHDN and CDR2 is FVKESK. Between the trimmed V and J ends, which lost 1 base and 5 bases, there was a span of 5 bases. The CDR3 spans 13 residues. CDR3 DNA: TGTGCCAGCAGCCAAGGGGCAACCGGGGAGCTGTTTTTT. Amino acid sequence: CASSQGATGELFF.

This clone was observed a few times. The V and J genes are TRBV10-3 and TRBJ1-1; the D gene is possibly TRBD1 (5 bases). CDR1 and CDR2 from the germline V gene are ENHRY and SYGVKD. Trimming stripped 0 bases from V and 6 bases from J, with 8 bases between. This CDR3 is 13 amino acids long. DNA of the CDR3: TGTGCCATCAGTGAGTCGAACAGGCCTGAAGCTTTCTTT. Amino acids: CAISESNRPEAFF.

This clone was seen a handful of times. The rearrangement uses TRBV5-1 and TRBJ1-2; the match to TRBD1 covers 7 bases. Germline CDR1 SGHRS, CDR2 YFSETQ. The length of the CDR3 is 15 residues. V was pared by 0 bases and J by 2 bases, with 4 bases of the junction left unmatched. The CDR3 DNA follows: TGCGCCAGCAGCTTGGGGGGACAGTCAAACTATGGCTACACCTTC. Translated, it gives CASSLGGQSNYGYTF.

This clone was seen once. V gene TRBV7-9 combines with J gene TRBJ1-2; a weak D match, TRBD1 (5 bases). Germline lookup yields CDR1 SEHNR and CDR2 FQNEAQ (reference sequence). V was cut by 5 bases and J by 10 bases, with 23 bases left in between. The CDR3 spans 15 residues. The CDR3 sequence: CASSPPGASVNDYTF. The CDR3 bases are TGTGCCAGCAGCCCCCCTGGGGCTTCCGTTAATGACTACACCTTC.